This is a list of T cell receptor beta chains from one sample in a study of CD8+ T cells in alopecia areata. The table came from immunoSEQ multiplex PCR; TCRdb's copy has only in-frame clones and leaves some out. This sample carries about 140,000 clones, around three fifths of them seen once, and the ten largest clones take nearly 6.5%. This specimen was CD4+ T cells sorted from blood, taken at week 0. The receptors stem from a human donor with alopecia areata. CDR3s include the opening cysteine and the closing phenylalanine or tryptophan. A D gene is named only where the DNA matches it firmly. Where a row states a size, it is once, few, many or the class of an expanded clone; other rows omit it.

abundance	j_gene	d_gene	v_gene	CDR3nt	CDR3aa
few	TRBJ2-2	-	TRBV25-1	TGTGCCAGCAGTCCCACGAACACCGGGGAGCTGTTTTTT	CASSPTNTGELFF
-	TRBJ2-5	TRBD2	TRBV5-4	TGTGCCAGCAGCTTGGCTGGCGGGGGGGCATGGGAGACCCAGTACTTC	CASSLAGGGAWETQYF
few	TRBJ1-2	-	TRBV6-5	TGTGCCAGCAGTTACTCCTCCGGGGGAGGTGGCTATGGCTACACCTTC	CASSYSSGGGGYGYTF
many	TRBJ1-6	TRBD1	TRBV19	TGTGCCAGTAGTGCGACAGGGGATTCACCCCTCCACTTT	CASSATGDSPLHF
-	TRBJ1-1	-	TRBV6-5	TGTGCCAGCAGTCAGGGTGAGGTTTGGCGGACTGAAGCTTTCTTT	CASSQGEVWRTEAFF
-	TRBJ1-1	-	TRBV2	TGTGCCAGCAGTCGCGACGGGGGGGACACTGAAGCTTTCTTT	CASSRDGGDTEAFF
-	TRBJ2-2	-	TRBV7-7	TGTGCTAGCAGCCCTCAACTCACCGGGGAGCTGTTTTTT	CASSPQLTGELFF
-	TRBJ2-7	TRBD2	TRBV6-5	TGTGCCAGCAGTTACCTACTAGCGGGGTCCTACGAGCAGTACTTC	CASSYLLAGSYEQYF
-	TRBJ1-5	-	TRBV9	TGTGCCAGCAGCGTAGCAGGGGGCAATCAGCCCCAGCATTTT	CASSVAGGNQPQHF
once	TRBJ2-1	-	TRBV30	TGTGCCTGGAGCCGCAGATACAATGAGCAGTTCTTC	CAWSRRYNEQFF
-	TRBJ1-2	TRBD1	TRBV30	TGTGCCTGGAGGTTCGGGGGACAGGGTGGCGGCTACACCTTC	CAWRFGGQGGGYTF
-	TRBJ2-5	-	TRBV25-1	TGTGCCAGCAGTGAATCGGGGGGCCGGGAGACCCAGTACTTC	CASSESGGRETQYF
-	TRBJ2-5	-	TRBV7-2	TGTGCCAGCAGCTTAGTCTGGTGGGGGGGCAAAGAGACCCAGTACTTC	CASSLVWWGGKETQYF
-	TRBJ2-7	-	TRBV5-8	TGTGCCAGCAGCTTCAGGGACTCCTACGAGCAGTACTTC	CASSFRDSYEQYF
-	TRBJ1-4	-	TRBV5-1	TGCGCCAGCAGCTTGGCTTCCCACGTGGGACACCCTGCAACTAATGAAAAACTGTTTTTT	CASSLASHVGHPATNEKLFF
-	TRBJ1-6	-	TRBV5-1	TGCGCCAGCAGCAGGCAACCCGGGACATCGAATTCACCCCTCCACTTT	CASSRQPGTSNSPLHF
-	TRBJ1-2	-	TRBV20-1	TGCAGTGCTAGAGGCAGCTATGGCTACACCTTC	CSARGSYGYTF
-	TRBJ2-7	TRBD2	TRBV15	TGTGCCACCAGCAGAGGACTAGCGGGGGAAGCCTACGAGCAGTACTTC	CATSRGLAGEAYEQYF
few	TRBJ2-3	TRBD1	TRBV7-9	TGTGCCAGCAGCCGGGGACAGGGGATCACAGATACGCAGTATTTT	CASSRGQGITDTQYF
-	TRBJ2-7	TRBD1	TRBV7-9	TGTGCCAGCAGCCCCCGACAGGGCTACGAGCAGTACTTC	CASSPRQGYEQYF
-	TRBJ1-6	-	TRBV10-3	TGTGCCATCAGTGACCGAAATTCACCCCTCCACTTT	CAISDRNSPLHF
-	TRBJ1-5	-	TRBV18	TGTGCCAGCTCACCACTGGACGGACCAAATGGACCCCAGCATTTT	CASSPLDGPNGPQHF
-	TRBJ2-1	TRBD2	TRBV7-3	TGTGCCAGCAGCACGGGACTAGCGGGCCACAATGAGCAGTTCTTC	CASSTGLAGHNEQFF
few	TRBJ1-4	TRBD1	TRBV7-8	TGTGCCAGCAGCTCCGGGACAGTTAATGAAAAACTGTTTTTT	CASSSGTVNEKLFF
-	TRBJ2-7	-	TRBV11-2	TGTGCCAGCAGCTTAGATCCCTACGAGCAGTACTTC	CASSLDPYEQYF
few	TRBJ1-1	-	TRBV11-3	TGTGCCAGCAGCTTAGAGACAGACACTGAAGCTTTCTTT	CASSLETDTEAFF
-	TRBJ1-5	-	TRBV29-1	TGCAGCGTTCTCGGAGATAGCAATCAGCCCCAGCATTTT	CSVLGDSNQPQHF
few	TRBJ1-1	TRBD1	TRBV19	TGTGCCAGTAGTACCAGCTACAGGGGTAACACTGAAGCTTTCTTT	CASSTSYRGNTEAFF
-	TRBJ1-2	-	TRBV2	TGTGCCAGCAGTGGAGGCAGACAACCTTCCTATGGCTACACCTTC	CASSGGRQPSYGYTF
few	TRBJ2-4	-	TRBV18	TGTGCCAGCTCACCAGGGCTTGAAAACATTCAGTACTTC	CASSPGLENIQYF
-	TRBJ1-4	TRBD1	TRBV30	TGTGCCTGGGGACAGGGGGGAGGAGAAAAACTGTTTTTT	CAWGQGGGEKLFF
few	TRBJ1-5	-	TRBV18	TGTGCCAGCTCATCAGACCATAGCAATCAGCCCCAGCATTTT	CASSSDHSNQPQHF
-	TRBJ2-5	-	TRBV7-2	TGTGCCAGCAAGCCTACGGCAGGGGTGTACCAAGAGACCCAGTACTTC	CASKPTAGVYQETQYF
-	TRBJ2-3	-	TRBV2	TGTGCCAGCAGTGTCATGGCAGATACGCAGTATTTT	CASSVMADTQYF
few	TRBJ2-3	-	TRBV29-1	TGCAGCGTTGCGGGGGTACCCACAGATACGCAGTATTTT	CSVAGVPTDTQYF
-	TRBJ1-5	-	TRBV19	TGTGCCAGTTCGCTACCGGGACCCTATTATAGCAATCAGCCCCAGCATTTT	CASSLPGPYYSNQPQHF
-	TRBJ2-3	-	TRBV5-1	TGCGCCAGCAGCGTTCGGGGGGCCAGCACAGATACGCAGTATTTT	CASSVRGASTDTQYF
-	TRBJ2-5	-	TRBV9	TGTGCCAGCAGCGTACTAGGGGGCCAAGAGACCCAGTACTTC	CASSVLGGQETQYF
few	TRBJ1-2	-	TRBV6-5	TGTGCCAGCAGTGGGGTGGCCGCCAGCGAAGGCTACACCTTC	CASSGVAASEGYTF
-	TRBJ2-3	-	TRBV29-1	TGCAGCGTTAGGCTAGCGCTAATCACAGATACGCAGTATTTT	CSVRLALITDTQYF
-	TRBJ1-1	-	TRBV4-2	TGTGCCAGCAGCCAGGGTACAGGGTTCGCTGAAGCTTTCTTT	CASSQGTGFAEAFF
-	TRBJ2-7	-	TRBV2	TGTGCCAGCAGTTTATACGAGCAGTACTTC	CASSLYEQYF
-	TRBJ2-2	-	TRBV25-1	TGTGCCAGCAGTGAAGGGGCCGGGGAGCTGTTTTTT	CASSEGAGELFF
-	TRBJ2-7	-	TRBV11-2	TGTGCCAGCAGCTTAGGGGCCTACGAGCAGTACTTC	CASSLGAYEQYF
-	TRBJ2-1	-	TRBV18	TGTGCCAGCTCACCACGGGCAGGGGGGTCCTACAATGAGCAGTTCTTC	CASSPRAGGSYNEQFF
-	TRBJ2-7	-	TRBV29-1	TGCAGCGTTCGAATATCACAGACATCCTACGAGCAGTACTTC	CSVRISQTSYEQYF
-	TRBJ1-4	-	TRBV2	TGTGCCAGCAGTCCGGGCGTGGCACTGTTTTTT	CASSPGVALFF
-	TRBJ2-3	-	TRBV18	TGTGCCAGCTCACCTCGGGACTGGACAGATACGCAGTATTTT	CASSPRDWTDTQYF
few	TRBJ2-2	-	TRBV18	TGTGCCAGCTCACCCGGACCGCCTCCCACCGGGGAGCTGTTTTTT	CASSPGPPPTGELFF
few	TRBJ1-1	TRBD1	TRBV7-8	TGTGCCAGCAGCCAGGGGGGCTACACTGAAGCTTTCTTT	CASSQGGYTEAFF
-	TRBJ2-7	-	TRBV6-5	TGTGCCAGCAGTTACTCTCCGCGGACTTCCTACGAGCAGTACTTC	CASSYSPRTSYEQYF
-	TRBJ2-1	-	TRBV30	TGTGCCTGGAGTTCGCAGCGGTCCAGTCTCGTATCCTACAATGAGCAGTTCTTC	CAWSSQRSSLVSYNEQFF